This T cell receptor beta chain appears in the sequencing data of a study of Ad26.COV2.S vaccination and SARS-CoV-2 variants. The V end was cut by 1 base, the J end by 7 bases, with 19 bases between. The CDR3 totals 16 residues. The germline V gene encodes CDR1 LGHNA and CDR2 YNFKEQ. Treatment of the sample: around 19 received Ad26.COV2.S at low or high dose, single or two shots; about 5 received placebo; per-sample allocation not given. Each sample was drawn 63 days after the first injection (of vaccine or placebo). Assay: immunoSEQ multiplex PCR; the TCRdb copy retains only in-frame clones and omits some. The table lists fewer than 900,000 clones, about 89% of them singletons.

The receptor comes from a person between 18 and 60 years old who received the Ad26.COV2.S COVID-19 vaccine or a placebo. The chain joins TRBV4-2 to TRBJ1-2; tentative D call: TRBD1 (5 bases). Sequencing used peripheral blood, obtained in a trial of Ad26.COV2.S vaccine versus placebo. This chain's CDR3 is CASSQVSPGRLGGYTF. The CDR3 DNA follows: TGTGCCAGCAGCCAAGTTTCGCCGGGACGTCTTGGTGGCTACACCTTC.